This note documents a single TCR beta chain sequence. Authors' processing steps: Amplified reference gene primers provided the basis for estimating nucleated cell counts. The assay was immunoSEQ multiplex PCR, and TCRdb's table has in-frame clones only and misses some. V and J calls and clone size are given by that table; D and trimming were obtained from the DNA. The table has 130,000 or so clones, roughly 86% seen once; the top ten hold over 10%. Seattle cases were enrolled at active infection and followed longitudinally. These data belong to a study of blood T cell repertoires in COVID-19. Study-level background: The United States, Italy and Spain were the sources of the acute and convalescent COVID-19 samples. Sources were T cells, B-cell-depleted T cells, or PBMCs; the material itself was cDNA or gDNA.

Trimming removed 5 bases from V and 2 bases from J, with 17 bases in between. Germline loops: CDR1 SEHNR, CDR2 FQNEAQ (reference sequence). The CDR3 totals 16 residues. V usage is TRBV7-9 and J usage is TRBJ2-3; D ambiguous. The sample was peripheral blood. The TCR sequence derives from a woman between 70 and 85 years old with COVID-19, enrolled during active disease. The CDR3: CASSPPGRTFTDTQYF. The CDR3 coding sequence is TGTGCCAGCAGCCCCCCCGGTCGTACTTTCACAGATACGCAGTATTTT.